What follows describes a single TCR beta chain. The antigen remains undetermined. Profiling relied on immunoSEQ multiplex PCR, and the TCRdb table lists in-frame clones only, not all of them. The table shows 65,000 to 90,000 clones, with about 89% occurring only once. This record comes from a study of graft-versus-host responses after intestinal transplantation. Study background: In this cohort, recipients had multivisceral, liver-intestinal, or isolated intestinal transplants. Points from the study as a whole: Within the allografts of patients who had graft-donor T cell macrochimerism, graft-versus-host to host-versus-graft clonal ratios were high.

Germline values: CDR1 LGHNT, CDR2 FRNRAP. The CDR3 spans 14 residues. V shed 6 bases and J 4 bases; nucleotides not matched to a gene: 7. The TCR comes from a human donor who received an intestinal transplant. The starting material was unstimulated CD8+ T cells sorted from spleen or lymph node cells, obtained before intestinal transplant. The chain joins TRBV12-5 to TRBJ1-2; 8 bases agree with TRBD1. The CDR3 reads CASGRDRTTYGYTF. CDR3 sequence (DNA): TGTGCTAGTGGCCGGGACAGGACGACCTATGGCTACACCTTC.